The rows below give T cell receptor beta chains drawn from one sample of a study of blood T cell repertoires in COVID-19. Measured with immunoSEQ multiplex PCR; TCRdb has only the in-frame clones, and not every one. The repertoire has 89,000 or so clones, around 85% of them found once; the top ten carry roughly 12%. Sequences were obtained from peripheral blood. Receptors were obtained from a human donor in a cohort sampled during active COVID-19. CDR3s include the opening cysteine and the closing phenylalanine or tryptophan. A D gene is named only where the DNA matches it firmly. Not every row has a clone size; where given, it reads once, few, many or a size class.

clone size,V gene,J gene,D gene,CDR3 DNA,CDR3 protein
-,TRBV11-3,TRBJ2-3,-,TGTGCCAGCAGCCTTGTGCGGACTTCAGATACGCAGTATTTT,CASSLVRTSDTQYF
once,TRBV4-2,TRBJ2-1,-,TGTGCCAGCAGAGATTATAGCGATGAGCAGTTCTTC,CASRDYSDEQFF
-,TRBV7-2,TRBJ2-5,TRBD2,TGTGCCAGCAGCTTAATGGGGGGGCAAGAGACCCAGTACTTC,CASSLMGGQETQYF
-,TRBV11-3,TRBJ2-1,-,TGTGCCAGCAGCTTCGCAGGCGACCCTTCCTACAATGAGCAGTTCTTC,CASSFAGDPSYNEQFF
-,TRBV5-5,TRBJ1-6,TRBD1,TGTGCCAGCAGCTCCGGACAGGTTTATAATTCACCCCTCCACTTT,CASSSGQVYNSPLHF
-,TRBV7-2,TRBJ2-3,TRBD2,TGTGCCAGCAGCCCCCAGCGGGGGGGCACAGATACGCAGTATTTT,CASSPQRGGTDTQYF
-,TRBV27,TRBJ2-2,TRBD1,TGTGCCAGCAGTTTGGACAGGGGCCTCACCGGGGAGCTGTTTTTT,CASSLDRGLTGELFF
-,TRBV7-9,TRBJ2-7,-,TGTGCCAGCAGCTTGATGACAGGCTACGAGCAGTACTTC,CASSLMTGYEQYF
-,TRBV7-2,TRBJ2-7,TRBD2,TGTGCCAGCAGCTTACAAGGACTAGTCTACGAGCAGTACTTC,CASSLQGLVYEQYF
-,TRBV9,TRBJ1-1,-,TGTGCCAGCAGCCCAGAGAACACTGAAGCTTTCTTT,CASSPENTEAFF
-,TRBV2,TRBJ2-2,TRBD1,TGTGCCACCTCACCCCAGGCTTGGACAGGAGGCGGGGAGCTGTTTTTT,CATSPQAWTGGGELFF
-,TRBV5-1,TRBJ2-7,TRBD2,TGCGCCAGCAGCTTGGGACGGATGGCGGGAGCGGGCGAGCAGTACTTC,CASSLGRMAGAGEQYF
-,TRBV5-4,TRBJ2-6,TRBD1,TGTGCCAGTCACTCCGGGACAGGGGTCTCTGGGGCCAACGTCCTGACTTTC,CASHSGTGVSGANVLTF
-,TRBV24-1,TRBJ2-3,TRBD2,TGTGCCACCAGCCGAGCGGGACTAGCGGGGTCGGGGACAGATACGCAGTATTTT,CATSRAGLAGSGTDTQYF
-,TRBV14,TRBJ2-7,TRBD1,TGTGCCAGCAGCCCGGGACAGGGTGTGCCGTGGCCACGGTACGAGCAGTACTTC,CASSPGQGVPWPRYEQYF
-,TRBV18,TRBJ1-1,-,TGTGCCAGCTCACCCGGGTTGTGGCAGCGGAACACTGAAGCTTTCTTT,CASSPGLWQRNTEAFF
-,TRBV7-2,TRBJ2-2,-,TGTGCCAGCAGCTTAGAGTTAGTGACTACCAACACCGGGGAGCTGTTTTTT,CASSLELVTTNTGELFF
-,TRBV27,TRBJ2-5,-,TGTGCCAGCTCCTTTACAGGGACCAAAGAGACCCAGTACTTC,CASSFTGTKETQYF
-,TRBV6-2/TRBV6-3,TRBJ1-1,-,TGTGCCAGCAGTTACTCGCGGGCCAGCGTGAACACTGAAGCTTTCTTT,CASSYSRASVNTEAFF
-,TRBV7-9,TRBJ2-5,TRBD2,TGTGCCAGCAGGACTAGCGGGGAAGAGACCCAGTACTTC,CASRTSGEETQYF
few,TRBV27,TRBJ1-5,-,TGTGCCAGCACTGGCAGGGGCCCCAATCAGCCCCAGCATTTT,CASTGRGPNQPQHF
-,TRBV5-4,TRBJ1-4,TRBD1,TGTGCCAGCAGCTTGGCTGGGACAGGGGCGGCAACTAATGAAAAACTGTTTTTT,CASSLAGTGAATNEKLFF
-,TRBV11-3,TRBJ1-1,TRBD1,TGTGCCAGCAGCGACAGGGGGAAGGACACTGAAGCTTTCTTT,CASSDRGKDTEAFF
-,TRBV7-9,TRBJ1-5,TRBD1,TGTGCCAGCAGCGAGGGACAGGTCAATCAGCCCCAGCATTTT,CASSEGQVNQPQHF